This is a list of T cell receptor beta chains from one sample in a study of neurological immune-mediated disorders. TCRdb redid the calling of the 5' RACE reads with MiXCR, one entry per CDR3 protein. The sample records 66,000 or so distinct CDR3 sequences, around 5.2% being singletons. The sample consisted of PBMCs. The receptors were sampled from a woman aged 25 to 39 with multiple sclerosis. The CDR3 runs from the conserved cysteine through the conserved F or W. The D gene is left open where the match is weak. Clone size appears in some rows only: once, few, many, or a class for an expanded clone.

TRBJ1-1	many	TRBV12-3/TRBV12-4	.	CASSLRGKNTEAFF	TGTGCCAGCAGTTTACGGGGGAAGAACACTGAAGCTTTCTTT
TRBJ2-7	many	TRBV20-1	.	CSAQDEGPTYEQYF	TGCAGTGCCCAGGACGAGGGCCCGACCTACGAGCAGTACTTC
TRBJ2-7	few	TRBV20-1	.	CSARDGEALGYEQYF	TGCAGTGCTAGAGATGGCGAGGCTCTCGGATACGAGCAGTACTTC
TRBJ2-3	many	TRBV10-3	.	CAISEYTDTQYF	TGTGCCATCAGTGAGTACACAGATACGCAGTATTTT
TRBJ1-1	many	TRBV9	.	CASSPRWQLNTEAFF	TGTGCCAGCAGCCCGAGATGGCAGTTGAACACTGAAGCTTTCTTT
TRBJ1-1	.	TRBV6-6	.	CASSYSMQPGRRAFF	TGTGCCAGCAGTTACTCGATGCAACCGGGGCGGAGGGCTTTCTTT
TRBJ1-4	many	TRBV28	.	CASSFPKGSVTNEKLFF	TGTGCCAGCAGTTTCCCCAAAGGAAGTGTAACTAATGAAAAACTGTTTTTT
TRBJ2-3	few	TRBV5-1	.	CASSLLPATDTQYF	TGCGCCAGCAGTCTCCTTCCGGCGACAGATACGCAGTATTTT
TRBJ2-1	.	TRBV5-6	.	CASSLGDFYNEQFF	TGTGCCAGCAGCTTGGGAGACTTCTACAATGAGCAGTTCTTC
TRBJ2-7	.	TRBV5-1	TRBD1	CASSPGQGEQYF	TGCGCCAGCAGCCCCGGACAGGGCGAGCAGTACTTC
TRBJ1-6	few	TRBV7-9	.	CANSYTQGSPLNF	TGTGCCAACAGCTATACACAGGGTTCACCCCTCAACTTT
TRBJ2-7	.	TRBV6-5	.	CASSKSAQEQYF	TGTGCCAGCTCCAAATCGGCTCAAGAGCAGTACTTC
TRBJ1-1	.	TRBV19	TRBD1	CASRDRGNTEAFF	TGTGCCAGTAGGGACAGGGGGAACACTGAAGCTTTCTTT
TRBJ2-7	few	TRBV20-1	TRBD2	CSASPISGLADTYEQYF	TGCAGTGCTAGCCCTATATCGGGACTAGCGGATACCTACGAGCAGTACTTC
TRBJ2-7	many	TRBV7-2	.	CASSQRGAFYEQYF	TGTGCCAGCAGCCAGAGGGGAGCGTTTTACGAGCAGTACTTC
TRBJ1-5	many	TRBV10-2	TRBD1	CASRGQGGYSNQPQHF	TGCGCCAGCAGGGGACAGGGGGGCTATAGCAATCAGCCCCAGCATTTT
TRBJ2-5	many	TRBV5-1	.	CASSPAEPRKETQYF	TGCGCCAGCAGCCCTGCTGAACCGAGGAAAGAGACCCAGTACTTC
TRBJ2-3	many	TRBV5-5	.	CASSLRRMGGGADTQYF	TGTGCCAGCAGCTTGCGGAGAATGGGGGGCGGGGCAGATACGCAGTATTTT
TRBJ2-7	many	TRBV5-1	TRBD2	CASSSGRDGAYEQYF	TGCGCCAGCAGCTCCGGGAGGGACGGTGCCTACGAGCAGTACTTC
TRBJ1-2	many	TRBV20-1	.	CSASREAWGYGYTF	TGCAGTGCCAGCCGGGAGGCCTGGGGTTATGGCTACACCTTC
TRBJ2-3	.	TRBV5-1	.	CASTVEVVGGAQYF	TGCGCCAGCACTGTTGAGGTCGTGGGCGGAGCGCAGTATTTT
TRBJ2-1	many	TRBV24-1	.	CATSAVGGGNNEQFF	TGTGCCACCAGTGCGGTCGGCGGTGGTAACAATGAGCAGTTCTTC
TRBJ2-3	many	TRBV18	.	CASSPDTREDTQYF	TGTGCCAGCTCACCCGATACAAGGGAAGATACGCAGTATTTT
TRBJ2-7	.	TRBV5-6	.	CASSVGEEQYF	TGTGCCAGCAGCGTCGGGGAAGAGCAGTACTTC
TRBJ1-4	many	TRBV18	.	CASSPTGIGEKLFF	TGTGCCAGCTCACCAACAGGGATCGGTGAAAAACTGTTTTTT
TRBJ1-5	many	TRBV10-3	.	CAISESPRFLGQPQHF	TGTGCCATCAGTGAGTCTCCCAGGTTTCTAGGTCAGCCCCAGCATTTT
TRBJ1-4	many	TRBV29-1	TRBD1	CSVGDRGEKLFF	TGCAGCGTTGGGGACAGGGGGGAAAAACTGTTTTTT
TRBJ1-4	many	TRBV20-1	TRBD1	CSAKIQGANEKLFF	TGCAGTGCAAAGATACAGGGGGCTAATGAAAAACTGTTTTTT
TRBJ1-5	many	TRBV7-8	.	CASNLHSGQPQHF	TGTGCCAGCAACTTACACTCGGGTCAGCCCCAGCATTTT